These 29 T cell receptor beta chains were sequenced from one sample in a study of blood T cell repertoires in COVID-19. Profiled with immunoSEQ multiplex PCR; TCRdb holds only in-frame clones, not every one. Of some 180,000 clones listed, about 81% are singletons. The sequencing input was peripheral blood. The receptors stem from a woman aged 60-75 years with COVID-19, enrolled during active disease.

This clone was found once. DNA for the CDR3: TGCGCCAGCAGCCAACCGCTGGGTAGCGGGGGGTTTGACACCGGGGAGCTGTTTTTT. Amino acid sequence: CASSQPLGSGGFDTGELFF. The chain recombines TRBV4-1 with TRBJ2-2; 10 bases align to TRBD2. From germline, CDR1 is MGHRA and CDR2 YSYEKL. Germline trimming cut 2 bases from V and 3 bases from J; bases unmatched to any gene: 12. The CDR3 runs to 19 residues.

This clone occurred a few times. The J gene is TRBJ1-2, the V gene TRBV28; 8 bases align to TRBD1. Trimming cost V 2 bases and J 3 bases; bases outside gene matches: 8. CDR1 is MDHEN, CDR2 SYDVKM, per germline. The CDR3 is 16 residues long. This CDR3 reads CASSLATGVIDYGYTF. The CDR3 nucleotides are TGTGCCAGCAGTTTAGCGACAGGGGTTATAGACTATGGCTACACCTTC.

V and J are TRBV5-1 and TRBJ1-1, with a possible D match to TRBD1 (5 bases). The length of the CDR3 is 13 residues. Per germline, CDR1 SGHRS and CDR2 YFSETQ. Trimming stripped 4 bases from V and 3 bases from J, with 10 bases between. In DNA form, the CDR3 reads TGCGCCAGCAGCCCACTGACAGACACTGAAGCTTTCTTT. Its translation: CASSPLTDTEAFF.

Only a few counts were recorded for this clone. This CDR3 reads CASSSQGRGYSPLHF. The CDR3 nucleotides read TGTGCCAGCTCATCCCAGGGGCGCGGGTACTCACCCCTCCACTTT. The chain employs TRBV18 and TRBJ1-6; TRBD1 is a possible D gene (6 bases). The CDR3 runs to 15 residues. Between the trimmed V and J ends, which lost 5 bases and 10 bases, there was a span of 18 bases. CDR1 is KGHSH and CDR2 is LQKENI in the germline V gene.

This chain joins TRBV19 and TRBJ1-4, with a weak D call TRBD1 (6 bases). The germline CDR1 and CDR2 sequences are LNHDA and SQIVND (reference sequence). Trimming cost V 7 bases and J 0 bases, with 18 bases left between them. CDR3 length equals 17 residues. The CDR3 loop is CASTLLAGGATNEKLFF. The DNA of the CDR3 is TGTGCCAGTACCCTACTGGCGGGGGGCGCAACTAATGAAAAACTGTTTTTT.

V and J are TRBV5-1 and TRBJ2-3; TRBD2 agrees at 14 bases. From germline, CDR1 is SGHRS and CDR2 YFSETQ. V shed 2 bases and J 1 base; nucleotides not matched to a gene: 15. CDR3 length equals 21 residues. DNA for the CDR3: TGCGCCAGCAGCTTCTTACCGGGACTAGCGGGAGCAGGGGCTCGCACAGATACGCAGTATTTT. This gives the protein CASSFLPGLAGAGARTDTQYF. The complete variable domain, with remaining parts taken from reference TRBV5-1 and TRBJ2-3, reads KAGVTQTPRYLIKTRGQQVTLSCSPISGHRSVSWYQQTPGQGLQFLFEYFSETQRNKGNFPGRFSGRQFSNSRSEMNVSTLELGDSALYLCASSFLPGLAGAGARTDTQYFGPGTRLTVL.

The table lists this clone with a few counts. The chain links TRBV28 to TRBJ1-5; possibly TRBD1 for D (6 bases). This CDR3 is 13 amino acids long. The ends were cut back, 5 bases at V and 5 bases at J, with 10 bases in the middle. Germline assignment: CDR1 MDHEN and CDR2 SYDVKM. The CDR3: CASSTTGDQPQHF. DNA for the CDR3: TGTGCCAGCAGTACGACAGGAGATCAGCCCCAGCATTTT.

V gene TRBV19 combines with J gene TRBJ2-7, with 7 bases identical to TRBD2. The CDR3 has 15 amino acids. Trimming removed 2 bases from V and 1 base from J; junction bases left unmatched: 5. In germline, CDR1 is LNHDA, CDR2 SQIVND (reference sequence). The CDR3 here is CASSISPAGSYEQYV. The CDR3 DNA is TGTGCCAGTAGTATAAGCCCAGCGGGGTCCTACGAGCAGTACGTC.

V is TRBV4-1 and J is TRBJ1-5, with D maybe TRBD1 (6 bases). The length of the CDR3 is 14 residues. Trimming removed 1 base from V and 3 bases from J, with 7 bases in between. Germline V lookup: CDR1 MGHRA, CDR2 YSYEKL. CDR3 amino acids: CASSQAGVNQPQHF. The CDR3 coding sequence is TGCGCCAGCAGCCAAGCAGGGGTCAATCAGCCCCAGCATTTT.

Concerning this clone: Its ends do not fully match the called genes, so a read error is possible. This chain links TRBV7-7 with TRBJ2-5; 10 nucleotides line up with TRBD1. Germline V gene lookup returns CDR1 SSHAT and CDR2 FNYEAQ (reference sequence). The CDR3 runs to 15 residues. The CDR3 region is CASSFRQGALETQYF. The CDR3, as DNA: TGTGCTAGCAGCTTCAGACAGGGGGCGCTTGAGACCCAGTACTTC.

This clone was seen a handful of times. DNA for the CDR3: TGCGCCAGCAGCCCCTGGCCAGGGGGTTGGAACACTGAAGCTTTCTTT. It encodes CASSPWPGGWNTEAFF. V and J are TRBV4-1 and TRBJ1-1; 7 nucleotides match TRBD1. This CDR3 contains 16 residues. CDR1 is MGHRA, CDR2 YSYEKL, per germline. With 4 bases clipped from V and 1 base from J, the junction kept 9 bases outside the gene matches.

The V call is TRBV3-1 (or the pseudogene TRBV3-2), the J call TRBJ1-2, with D tentatively TRBD1 (6 bases). The length of the CDR3 is 16 residues. Trimming removed 0 bases at V and 2 bases at J, with 13 bases between. In germline, CDR1 is LGHDT, CDR2 YNNKEL (reference sequence). This CDR3 is CASSQDQGYKNYGYTF. Here the CDR3 DNA reads TGTGCCAGCAGCCAAGATCAGGGGTATAAGAACTATGGCTACACCTTC.

J is TRBJ2-2 and V is TRBV9; D uncertain. Per the germline V gene, CDR1 is SGDLS and CDR2 is YYNGEE. This CDR3 is built from 15 residues. The V and J ends lost 4 bases and 1 base respectively, with 11 bases between them. CDR3 DNA: TGTGCCAGCAGCCTTAAGTCGGGGAACACCGGGGAGCTGTTTTTT. Translation gives CASSLKSGNTGELFF.

The CDR3 nucleotides read TGTGCCAGCAGCCTCAGGGGAAGCGGGAACACCGGGGAGCTGTTTTTT. Encoded protein: CASSLRGSGNTGELFF. This chain joins TRBV11-3 and TRBJ2-2, with D tentatively TRBD1 (6 bases). Germline assignment: CDR1 SGHNT and CDR2 YENEEA. Between the trimmed V and J ends, which lost 5 bases and 1 base, there was a span of 14 bases. CDR3 size: 16 residues. Together with reference TRBV11-3 and TRBJ2-2, the CDR3 gives the full variable domain: EAGVVQSPRYKIIEKKQPVAFWCNPISGHNTLYWYLQNLGQGPELLIRYENEEAVDDSQLPKDRFSAERLKGVDSTLKIQPAELGDSAVYLCASSLRGSGNTGELFFGEGSRLTVL.

The chain recombines TRBV19 with TRBJ2-2; 8 nucleotides match TRBD2. Trimming took 3 bases from V and 4 from J; bases not matched to a gene: 10. The CDR3 totals 17 residues. Germline assignment: CDR1 LNHDA and CDR2 SQIVND (reference sequence). DNA of the CDR3: TGTGCCAGTAGTATCGCGAGCGGGGGAGGTAGCACCGGGGAGCTGTTTTTT. This translates into CASSIASGGGSTGELFF.

The rearrangement uses TRBV28 and TRBJ1-2; D is unclear. Between the trimmed V and J ends, which lost 8 bases and 0 bases, there was a span of 7 bases. This CDR3 comprises 12 residues. Germline loops: CDR1 MDHEN, CDR2 SYDVKM. For the CDR3, the DNA is TGTGCCAGCCAGAACGCTAACTATGGCTACACCTTC. Amino acids: CASQNANYGYTF.

This sequence joins TRBV5-4 and TRBJ2-1; 8 bases match TRBD2. Germline-derived CDR1 and CDR2 are SGHNT and YYREEE (reference sequence). The V segment lost 2 bases and the J segment 6 bases; nucleotides outside the gene matches: 7. The CDR3 runs 15 residues. The CDR3, as DNA: TGTGCCAGCAGCTTCAGCGGGAGTCGCTTCAATGAGCAGTTCTTC. It encodes CASSFSGSRFNEQFF.

This clone was seen only a few times. The J gene is TRBJ1-5, the V gene TRBV16; 9 positions agree with TRBD1. Germline V gene sequence: CDR1 KGHSY, CDR2 FQNENV. The CDR3 has 16 amino acids. V lost 3 bases to trimming and J lost 4 bases; unmatched junction nucleotides: 7. This chain's CDR3 is CASSHRDRALNQPQHF. CDR3 coding DNA: TGTGCCAGCAGCCACCGGGACAGGGCACTAAATCAGCCCCAGCATTTT.

The genes are TRBV19 and TRBJ2-2; 10 bases are a match to TRBD1. Germline lookup yields CDR1 LNHDA and CDR2 SQIVND (reference sequence). Trimming removed 5 bases from V and 6 bases from J; junction bases left unmatched: 12. The CDR3 has 17 residues. DNA of the CDR3: TGTGCCAGTAGTCTTACCGGGACAGGGGTATGGGCCGGGGAGCTGTTTTTT. Amino acids: CASSLTGTGVWAGELFF.

The chain combines TRBV30 with TRBJ2-5; the D is unclear. Germline loops: CDR1 GTSNPN, CDR2 SVGIG (reference sequence). The V end lost 2 bases, the J end lost 4 bases, and 5 bases lay between the germline ends. The CDR3 extends over 11 amino acids. The CDR3 here is CAWSPRETQYF. The DNA of the CDR3 is TGTGCCTGGAGTCCCCGAGAGACCCAGTACTTC.

The chain is built from TRBV7-9 and TRBJ2-1; 11 bases are shared with TRBD2. This CDR3 comprises 16 residues. J gave up 10 bases and V 1 base, and 9 bases lay outside the gene matches. Germline CDR1 SEHNR, CDR2 FQNEAQ (reference sequence). This chain's CDR3 is CASSLEVAGGPGEQFF. The CDR3 bases are TGTGCCAGCAGCTTAGAGGTAGCGGGAGGGCCTGGGGAGCAGTTCTTC. Drawing the rest from reference TRBV7-9 and TRBJ2-1, the complete variable domain is DTGVSQNPRHKITKRGQNVTFRCDPISEHNRLYWYRQTLGQGPEFLTYFQNEAQLEKSRLLSDRFSAERPKGSFSTLEIQRTEQGDSAMYLCASSLEVAGGPGEQFFGPGTRLTVL.

This chain uses TRBV4-3 with TRBJ2-7; the D gene is possibly TRBD1 (6 bases). CDR1 and CDR2 from the germline V gene are LGHNA and YSLEER. This CDR3 has 12 residues. V was trimmed by 3 bases and J by 6 bases, leaving 9 bases between them. The CDR3: CASSHNRVEQYF. DNA for the CDR3: TGCGCCAGCAGCCATAACAGGGTCGAGCAGTACTTC.

J is TRBJ1-1 and V is TRBV11-2; 8 bases match TRBD1. From germline, CDR1 is SGHAT and CDR2 FQNNGV. The CDR3 has 15 residues. The V segment lost 1 base and the J segment 5 bases; nucleotides outside the gene matches: 6. CDR3 DNA sequence: TGTGCCAGCAGCTTAGGGGGCGGACAGGGAACTGAAGCTTTCTTT. Translating it yields CASSLGGGQGTEAFF.

The V gene is TRBV5-1, the J gene TRBJ1-6; tentatively, D is TRBD1 (5 bases). This CDR3 has 16 amino acids. Trimming stripped 7 bases from V and 3 bases from J, with 17 bases between. The germline CDR1 and CDR2 sequences are SGHRS and YFSETQ. CDR3 bases: TGCGCCAGCTCCCTTACGGGGGGTTTCTATAATTCACCCCTCCACTTT. Translated: CASSLTGGFYNSPLHF.

The CDR3 reads CASSIRTSGASQYF. The CDR3, as DNA: TGTGCCAGCAGCATCCGGACTAGCGGGGCTTCGCAGTATTTT. The chain couples TRBV7-8 to TRBJ2-3; 12 bases map to TRBD2. Germline CDR1 is SGHVS and CDR2 is FQNEAQ. The V segment lost 5 bases and the J segment 10 bases; nucleotides outside the gene matches: 7. CDR3 length equals 14 residues.

J is TRBJ1-2 and V is TRBV6-5; D may be TRBD1 (6 bases). CDR1 is MNHEY, CDR2 SVGAGI, per germline. V was shortened by 7 bases and J by 5 bases, with 17 bases between the two germline ends. The CDR3 consists of 14 residues. This CDR3 reads CASTRGTSTYGYTF. The CDR3 region has the DNA TGTGCCAGCACCAGAGGGACATCTACTTATGGCTACACCTTC.

As DNA, the CDR3 is TGTGCCAGCAGCTCCCCGGGGTGGGACTCTGGAAACACCATATATTTT. Translating it yields CASSSPGWDSGNTIYF. This chain links TRBV7-9 with TRBJ1-3; D is undetermined. Per germline, CDR1 SEHNR and CDR2 FQNEAQ (reference sequence). The CDR3 has 16 residues. V shed 4 bases and J shed 0 bases, with 13 bases lying between them.

The rearrangement joins TRBV24-1 to TRBJ2-2; 10 positions match TRBD1. In germline, CDR1 is KGHDR, CDR2 SFDVKD. V trimming: 4 bases; J trimming: 4 bases; junction bases outside the gene matches: 8. This CDR3 comprises 17 residues. The CDR3 DNA reads TGTGCCACCAGTGAACCGACAGGGGGCCGGGGCACCGGGGAGCTGTTTTTT. This codes for CATSEPTGGRGTGELFF.

The chain uses TRBV5-1 and TRBJ1-1, with 9 bases aligning to TRBD1. Germline V CDR1 and CDR2: SGHRS, YFSETQ. The CDR3 loop spans 14 amino acids. With 3 bases clipped from V and 1 base from J, the junction kept 1 base outside the gene matches. The CDR3, as DNA: TGCGCCAGCAGCTCGGGACAGGGGAACACTGAAGCTTTCTTT. Encoded protein: CASSSGQGNTEAFF.